The sequence of this T cell receptor beta chain was determined in a study of blood T cell repertoires in COVID-19. The CDR3 has 15 amino acids. Clones were sequenced by immunoSEQ multiplex PCR, and TCRdb holds only the in-frame ones, with some missing. The sample contains some 270,000 clones, approximately 83% of which appear only once. Sequencing was performed on peripheral blood. J is TRBJ1-2 and V is TRBV1; TRBD1 is the table's D call and was not checked against the DNA. TRBV1 is shown as a pseudogene. The TCR was taken from a person aged 70 to 85 with COVID-19, enrolled during active disease. Here the CDR3 reads CTSSQGTGSSYGYTF. For the CDR3, the DNA is TGCACCAGCAGCCAGGGGACAGGGTCGTCATATGGCTACACCTTC.